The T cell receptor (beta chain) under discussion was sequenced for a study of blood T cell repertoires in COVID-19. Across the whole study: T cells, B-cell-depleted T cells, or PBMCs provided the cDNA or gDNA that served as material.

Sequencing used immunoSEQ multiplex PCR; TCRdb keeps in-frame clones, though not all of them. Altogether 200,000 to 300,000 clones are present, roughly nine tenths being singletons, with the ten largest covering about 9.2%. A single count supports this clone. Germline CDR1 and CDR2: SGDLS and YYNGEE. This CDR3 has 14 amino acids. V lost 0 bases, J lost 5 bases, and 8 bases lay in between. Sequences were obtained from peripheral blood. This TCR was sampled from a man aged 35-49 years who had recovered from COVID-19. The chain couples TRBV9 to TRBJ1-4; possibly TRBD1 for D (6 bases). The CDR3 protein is CASSVGTGNEKLFF. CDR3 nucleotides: TGTGCCAGCAGCGTAGGAACAGGGAATGAAAAACTGTTTTTT. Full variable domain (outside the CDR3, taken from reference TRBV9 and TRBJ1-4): DSGVTQTPKHLITATGQRVTLRCSPRSGDLSVYWYQQSLDQGLQFLIQYYNGEERAKGNILERFSAQQFPDLHSELNLSSLELGDSALYFCASSVGTGNEKLFFGSGTQLSVL.